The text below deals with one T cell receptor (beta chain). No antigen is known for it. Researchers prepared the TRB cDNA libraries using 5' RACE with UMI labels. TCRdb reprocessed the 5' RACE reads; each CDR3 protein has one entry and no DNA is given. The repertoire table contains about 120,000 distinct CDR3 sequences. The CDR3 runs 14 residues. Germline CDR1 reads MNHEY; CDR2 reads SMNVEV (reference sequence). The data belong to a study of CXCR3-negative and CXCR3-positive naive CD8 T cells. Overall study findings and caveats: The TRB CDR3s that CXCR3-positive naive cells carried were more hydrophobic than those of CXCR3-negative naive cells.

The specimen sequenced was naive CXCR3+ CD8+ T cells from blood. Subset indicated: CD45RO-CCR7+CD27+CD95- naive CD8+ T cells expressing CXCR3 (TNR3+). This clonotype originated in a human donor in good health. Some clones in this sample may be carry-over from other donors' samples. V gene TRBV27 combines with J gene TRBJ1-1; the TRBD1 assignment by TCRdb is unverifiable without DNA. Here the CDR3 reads CASSLQGGYTEAFF.